What follows are 9 T cell receptor beta chains derived from one specimen sequenced in a study of T cells in Graves' hyperthyroidism and ophthalmopathy. Amplification yielded TCR beta CDR3 regions, with RNA transcripts as the source. The HTBI primer set served for first-round RT-PCR of the TCR CDR3. TCRdb reprocessed the multiplex PCR reads with MiXCR, giving one entry per CDR3 protein. The sample consists of under 450,000 distinct CDR3 sequences, more than 15% of them appearing once. The material sequenced was blood. The source of these receptors is a woman younger than 35 with Graves' hyperthyroidism.

The table lists this clonotype with a few counts. The genes are TRBV7-8 and TRBJ2-3, with 10 positions matching TRBD2. Germline V gives CDR1 SGHVS, CDR2 FQNEAQ. The CDR3 is 15 residues long. V lost 3 bases to trimming and J lost 4 bases; unmatched junction nucleotides: 4. The DNA of the CDR3 is TGTGCCAGCAGCTTTCTAGCGGGAGATGCAGATACGCAGTATTTT. Translating gives CASSFLAGDADTQYF.

V gene TRBV11-2 combines with J gene TRBJ2-7; D gene uncertain. Germline CDR1 is SGHAT and CDR2 is FQNNGV. Trimming took 5 bases from V and 6 from J, leaving 11 bases between them. CDR3 length equals 12 residues. CDR3 coding DNA: TGTGCCAGCAGCCCTCCGACCTCCGAGCAGTACTTC. It specifies CASSPPTSEQYF.

This clonotype showed up many times. The chain uses TRBV20-1 and TRBJ2-7; D is perhaps TRBD1 (6 bases). The CDR3 is made up of 13 amino acids. V was trimmed by 6 bases and J by 2 bases, leaving 14 bases between them. Germline V gene lookup returns CDR1 DFQATT and CDR2 SNEGSKA (reference sequence). The CDR3 loop is CSAVRTGTYEQYF. The CDR3 coding sequence is TGCAGTGCGGTAAGAACAGGGACCTACGAGCAGTACTTC.

The table lists this clonotype with many counts. The gene calls are TRBV12-3 or TRBV12-4 and TRBJ2-3, with 8 bases matching TRBD2. Trimming removed 7 bases from V and 2 bases from J; junction bases left unmatched: 11. The CDR3 sequence is 16 residues long. CDR3 in DNA: TGTGCCAGCACCCCGGGACTAGAGTCCACCACAGATACGCAGTATTTT. This sequence encodes CASTPGLESTTDTQYF.

The chain uses TRBV4-3 and TRBJ2-5; a weak D match, TRBD1 (6 bases). Trimming shortened V by 4 bases and J by 4 bases, and 19 bases separated the two germline ends. Germline CDR1 is LGHNA and CDR2 is YSLEER. The CDR3 is 16 residues long. The CDR3 sequence is CASSPDMRTVGETQYF. The DNA for the CDR3 is TGCGCCAGCAGCCCAGATATGCGGACAGTCGGAGAGACCCAGTACTTC.

This clonotype was seen ten or more times. The chain uses TRBV3-1 and TRBJ1-1; a possible D gene is TRBD1 (6 bases). The V gene's germline CDR1 is LGHDT and CDR2 YNNKEL (reference sequence). The length of the CDR3 is 18 residues. Trimming removed 0 bases from V and 0 bases from J, with 17 bases in between. The CDR3 nucleotides are TGTGCCAGCAGCCAAGATCCAGGGGAGGGGTTGATGAACACTGAAGCTTTCTTT. Protein sequence: CASSQDPGEGLMNTEAFF.

This clonotype was seen a few times. The rearrangement uses TRBV7-2 and TRBJ2-1; 10 nucleotides agree with TRBD2. CDR3 size: 16 residues. The ends lost 3 bases at V and 1 base at J; junction bases unmatched: 3. The V gene's germline CDR1 is SGHTA and CDR2 FQGNSA. This CDR3 reads CASSFQGLASYNEQFF. The CDR3 coding sequence is TGTGCCAGCAGCTTCCAGGGACTAGCGTCCTACAATGAGCAGTTCTTC.

As to this clonotype: A much larger clone lies one base from this, so it may be a read error. The gene calls are TRBV9 and TRBJ2-7; a possible D gene is TRBD1 (6 bases). V lost 1 base and J lost 5, with 13 bases in between. Germline values: CDR1 SGDLS, CDR2 YYNGEE. This CDR3 is 14 amino acids long. CDR3 region: CASSVSVRGHEQYF. The CDR3, as DNA: TGTGCCAGCAGCGTAAGTGTCAGGGGTCACGAGCAGTACTTC.

This clonotype was seen at least ten times. The rearrangement links TRBV3-1 to TRBJ2-1; D remains ambiguous. There are 12 residues in the CDR3. Germline assignment: CDR1 LGHDT and CDR2 YNNKEL (reference sequence). V dropped 2 bases and J dropped 13 bases, with 12 bases sitting between them. The DNA for the CDR3 is TGTGCCAGCAGCCAAAGTTTCACTAACCAGTTCTTC. Its protein is CASSQSFTNQFF.